The 10 T cell receptor beta chains below were found in one sample sequenced in a study of Tregs in tolerant kidney transplant recipients. Method: immunoSEQ multiplex PCR; TCRdb's copy keeps in-frame clones and lacks some. The sample includes more than 95,000 clones, roughly nine tenths of them seen just once. Sample: CD4+ T cells from blood. The receptors derive from a human donor in good health.

V is TRBV2 and J is TRBJ1-1; D gene ambiguous. CDR3 length: 11 amino acids. The germline gives CDR1 SNHLY, CDR2 FYNNEI. Trimming left V 5 bases short and J 7 bases short, with 8 bases between. The CDR3 here is CASSPSDEAFF. The CDR3 DNA sequence: TGTGCCAGCAGTCCTTCAGATGAAGCTTTCTTT.

V usage is TRBV18 and J usage is TRBJ1-4; no clear D. Germline V gene data show CDR1 as KGHSH and CDR2 as LQKENI. There are 11 residues in the CDR3. Trimming shortened V by 8 bases and J by 7 bases, and 8 bases separated the two germline ends. The CDR3 nucleotides are TGTGCCAGCGGAGACGGTGAAAAACTGTTTTTT. It specifies CASGDGEKLFF. Looking up the rest from reference TRBV18 and TRBJ1-4 gives the full variable domain: NAGVMQNPRHLVRRRGQEARLRCSPMKGHSHVYWYRQLPEEGLKFMVYLQKENIIDESGMPKERFSAEFPKEGPSILRIQQVVRGDSAAYFCASGDGEKLFFGSGTQLSVL.

This clone has only one observation. The genes are TRBV10-3 and TRBJ2-7; 7 bases fit TRBD1. V dropped 2 bases and J dropped 0; count of bases not matched to a gene: 4. CDR1 ENHRY and CDR2 SYGVKD come from the germline V gene. The CDR3 spans 15 residues. In nucleotides, the CDR3 is TGTGCCATCAGTGAGCCGGGACAGAGCTCCTACGAGCAGTACTTC. Translated, it gives CAISEPGQSSYEQYF.

V gene TRBV9 combines with J gene TRBJ2-1, with D perhaps being TRBD1 or TRBD2 (5 bases each). The CDR3 is made up of 16 amino acids. Germline V CDR1 and CDR2: SGDLS, YYNGEE. Trimming stripped 0 bases from V and 2 bases from J, with 12 bases between. In DNA, the CDR3 is TGTGCCAGCAGCGTAGAGGGGACCGGGACCTACAATGAGCAGTTCTTC. This encodes CASSVEGTGTYNEQFF.

This chain connects TRBV4-2 to TRBJ2-5, with 7 bases fitting TRBD2. The V gene's germline CDR1 is LGHNA and CDR2 YNFKEQ. J was trimmed by 2 bases and V by 1 base; bases with no gene match: 7. CDR3 length: 16 residues. CDR3 DNA sequence: TGTGCCAGCAGCCAAGCCCATGGGACTAAACAAGAGACCCAGTACTTC. Its protein is CASSQAHGTKQETQYF.

J is TRBJ2-7 and V is TRBV10-2; D is unclear. CDR1 WSHSY and CDR2 SAAADI come from the germline V gene. The CDR3 has 16 residues. The ends were cut back, 3 bases at V and 1 base at J, with 16 bases in the middle. The CDR3 nucleotides read TGCGCCAGCAGTGATATTTTGCGGATAACGTCCTACGAGCAGTACTTC. Translation: CASSDILRITSYEQYF.

The chain couples TRBV19 to TRBJ1-2, with 8 bases aligning to TRBD1. Germline CDR1 reads LNHDA; CDR2 reads SQIVND (reference sequence). After removal of 6 bases from V and 2 bases from J, the junction contained 8 bases not matched to a gene. The CDR3 covers 15 residues. CDR3 in amino acids: CASRAPRGRNYGYTF. CDR3 coding DNA: TGTGCCAGTAGGGCCCCCAGGGGGCGGAACTATGGCTACACCTTC.

This chain joins TRBV9 and TRBJ2-1; D is perhaps TRBD1 or TRBD2 (5 bases each). The germline V gene has CDR1 SGDLS and CDR2 YYNGEE. There are 14 residues in the CDR3. The V end was cut by 4 bases, the J end by 9 bases, with 17 bases between. The CDR3 spells CASSPSWGSLEQFF. The CDR3 DNA is TGTGCCAGCAGCCCCAGCTGGGGGTCCCTTGAGCAGTTCTTC.

J is TRBJ1-1 and V is TRBV18; no clear D. The CDR3 covers 16 residues. The V end lost 4 bases, the J end lost 1 base, and 16 bases lay between the germline ends. Germline V gene data show CDR1 as KGHSH and CDR2 as LQKENI. The CDR3 DNA reads TGTGCCAGCTCACTCCAGAGCCGGACCGAGAACACTGAAGCTTTCTTT. It specifies CASSLQSRTENTEAFF.

V gene TRBV19 combines with J gene TRBJ1-5; D is unclear. Between the trimmed V and J ends, which lost 6 bases and 0 bases, there was a span of 15 bases. CDR1 is LNHDA, CDR2 SQIVND, per germline (reference sequence). This CDR3 contains 16 residues. CDR3 coding DNA: TGTGCCAGTAGCGATTCCCCGGGTTATAGCAATCAGCCCCAGCATTTT. Its translation is CASSDSPGYSNQPQHF. Looking up the rest from reference TRBV19 and TRBJ1-5 gives the full variable domain: DGGITQSPKYLFRKEGQNVTLSCEQNLNHDAMYWYRQDPGQGLRLIYYSQIVNDFQKGDIAEGYSVSREKKESFPLTVTSAQKNPTAFYLCASSDSPGYSNQPQHFGDGTRLSIL.